This is a list of T cell receptor beta chains from one sample in a study of cytomegalovirus exposure and HLA in healthy donors. This table comes from immunoSEQ multiplex PCR, and its TCRdb copy is limited to in-frame clones, with some not included. The sample carries about 100,000 clones, 60% to 75% recorded once. The sequenced sample consisted of PBMCs. The source of these receptors is a man aged 35-49 years in good health and CMV-seropositive. CDR3s include the opening cysteine and the closing phenylalanine or tryptophan. D genes are given only for firm matches. Clone size is not always given. Where it is, it says once, few, many or a class for expanded clones.

TRBD1	-	TRBJ1-2	TRBV27	CASSRTYRGANYGYTF	TGTGCCAGCAGCCGCACGTACAGGGGGGCTAACTATGGCTACACCTTC
-	-	TRBJ2-3	TRBV7-3	CASSSVSTDTQYF	TGTGCCAGCAGCTCCGTGAGCACAGATACGCAGTATTTT
-	-	TRBJ1-1	TRBV27	CASSPRANTEAFF	TGTGCCAGCAGTCCCCGAGCGAACACTGAAGCTTTCTTT
TRBD1	-	TRBJ1-2	TRBV11-2	CASSQTGAFGYTF	TGTGCCAGCAGCCAGACAGGGGCTTTTGGCTACACCTTC
-	-	TRBJ1-5	TRBV28	CASSLGGTHQPQHF	TGTGCCAGCAGCTTGGGGGGAACTCATCAGCCCCAGCATTTT
TRBD1	few	TRBJ2-7	TRBV6-1	CASSGTGVEQYF	TGTGCCAGCAGTGGCACAGGGGTCGAGCAGTACTTC
-	-	TRBJ2-5	TRBV6-1	CASSEEASRETQYF	TGTGCCAGCAGTGAGGAGGCGTCAAGGGAGACCCAGTACTTC
TRBD1	-	TRBJ1-5	TRBV19	CASSSTGEQPQHF	TGTGCCAGTAGTTCTACAGGGGAACAGCCCCAGCATTTT
TRBD1	-	TRBJ1-1	TRBV6-5	CASSYLIGQGNTEAFF	TGTGCCAGCAGTTACTTAATTGGACAGGGTAACACTGAAGCTTTCTTT
TRBD1	-	TRBJ2-5	TRBV5-1	CASSSGQGAGETQYF	TGCGCCAGCAGCTCAGGACAGGGGGCGGGAGAGACCCAGTACTTC
TRBD1	-	TRBJ1-1	TRBV19	CASSIPYRQGQRAFF	TGTGCCAGTAGTATACCATATCGACAGGGCCAGAGAGCTTTCTTT
-	few	TRBJ2-5	TRBV5-1	CASSWGQGGQETQYF	TGCGCCAGCAGCTGGGGGCAGGGTGGACAAGAGACCCAGTACTTC
TRBD1	-	TRBJ1-1	TRBV11-2	CASSFHSGTGNPEAFF	TGTGCCAGCAGCTTTCACTCCGGGACAGGGAACCCTGAAGCTTTCTTT
TRBD1	few	TRBJ1-5	TRBV7-9	CASSRDRGDQPQHF	TGTGCCAGCAGTCGGGACAGGGGAGATCAGCCCCAGCATTTT
-	-	TRBJ1-1	TRBV27	CASSLGGHTEAFF	TGTGCCAGCAGTTTAGGAGGGCACACTGAAGCTTTCTTT
TRBD1	few	TRBJ2-7	TRBV19	CASSIEPGQGYEQYF	TGTGCCAGTAGTATAGAACCGGGACAGGGCTACGAGCAGTACTTC
TRBD2	-	TRBJ2-1	TRBV15	CATSRVAGEVNEQFF	TGTGCCACCAGCAGAGTAGCGGGAGAGGTTAATGAGCAGTTCTTC
TRBD2	few	TRBJ2-5	TRBV4-3	CASSQGTSGRGETQYF	TGCGCCAGCAGCCAAGGAACCAGCGGGAGGGGGGAGACCCAGTACTTC
TRBD2	few	TRBJ2-2	TRBV5-8	CASSRGLAGHTGELFF	TGTGCCAGCAGCAGGGGACTAGCGGGTCACACCGGGGAGCTGTTTTTT
TRBD1	few	TRBJ2-7	TRBV27	CASSLGQGTYEQYF	TGTGCCAGCAGTTTAGGACAGGGAACCTACGAGCAGTACTTC
-	-	TRBJ2-2	TRBV19	CASSTSNTGELFF	TGTGCCAGTAGTACTTCGAACACCGGGGAGCTGTTTTTT
-	-	TRBJ1-1	TRBV5-6	CASSLAQGMNTEAFF	TGTGCCAGCAGCTTGGCCCAGGGAATGAACACTGAAGCTTTCTTT
TRBD1	-	TRBJ2-3	TRBV4-1	CASSQEDRTSDTQYF	TGCGCCAGCAGCCAAGAGGACAGGACGTCAGATACGCAGTATTTT
TRBD2	-	TRBJ2-2	TRBV5-8	CASSLSREGTGELFF	TGTGCCAGCAGCTTGTCCAGGGAGGGCACCGGGGAGCTGTTTTTT
-	-	TRBJ1-1	TRBV6-1	CASSVTGVNTEAFF	TGTGCCAGCAGTGTGACAGGAGTGAACACTGAAGCTTTCTTT
-	-	TRBJ1-4	TRBV7-9	CASSSGNRGEKLFF	TGTGCCAGCAGCTCCGGGAATAGGGGGGAAAAACTGTTTTTT
-	-	TRBJ1-1	TRBV7-9	CASSLFGLAARGDNTEAFF	TGTGCCAGCAGCTTATTTGGGTTAGCAGCGCGGGGGGACAACACTGAAGCTTTCTTT
TRBD1	-	TRBJ1-2	TRBV5-1	CASSLGGTGAGYTF	TGCGCCAGCAGCTTGGGCGGGACAGGGGCTGGCTACACCTTC
TRBD1	-	TRBJ2-3	TRBV6-5	CASSYSPGQGTDTQYF	TGTGCCAGCAGTTACTCGCCGGGACAGGGGACAGATACGCAGTATTTT
-	-	TRBJ2-3	TRBV18	CASSRTDWLSTDTQYF	TGTGCCAGCTCTCGTACGGACTGGCTGAGCACAGATACGCAGTATTTT
-	-	TRBJ2-7	TRBV28	CASTRQYEQYF	TGTGCCAGCACCCGTCAGTACGAGCAGTACTTC
TRBD1	-	TRBJ2-4	TRBV5-6	CASSLLRQGSAKNIQYF	TGTGCCAGCAGCCTATTACGACAGGGTTCAGCCAAAAACATTCAGTACTTC
TRBD1	few	TRBJ1-4	TRBV27	CASSPTTGREKLFF	TGTGCCAGCAGTCCCACGACAGGGCGGGAAAAACTGTTTTTT
-	-	TRBJ1-5	TRBV7-2	CASSLQVGTDQPQHF	TGTGCCAGCAGCTTGCAGGTCGGAACGGATCAGCCCCAGCATTTT
-	few	TRBJ1-1	TRBV6-1	CASSVPLHSSDLRRNTEAFF	TGTGCCAGCAGTGTTCCACTTCACAGCTCCGACCTTCGAAGGAACACTGAAGCTTTCTTT
-	-	TRBJ1-4	TRBV2	CASSEAGQGYGKLFF	TGTGCCAGCAGTGAAGCCGGTCAGGGATATGGAAAACTGTTTTTT
TRBD2	-	TRBJ2-7	TRBV5-1	CASSFTSGDRYEQYF	TGCGCCAGCAGCTTCACTAGCGGGGATCGGTACGAGCAGTACTTC
TRBD1	few	TRBJ1-2	TRBV2	CASSESEGARGYTF	TGTGCCAGCAGTGAAAGTGAGGGGGCGCGAGGCTACACCTTC
TRBD1	-	TRBJ2-5	TRBV7-2	CASSPEGQLIDTKETQYF	TGTGCCAGCAGCCCAGAGGGACAGTTAATTGACACAAAAGAGACCCAGTACTTC
TRBD2	few	TRBJ2-7	TRBV9	CASNPSGGSYEQYF	TGTGCCAGCAATCCGAGCGGGGGCTCCTACGAGCAGTACTTC
-	-	TRBJ1-1	TRBV29-1	CSVDIQEGPPEAFF	TGCAGCGTTGATATACAAGAGGGCCCCCCTGAAGCTTTCTTT
-	-	TRBJ2-3	TRBV7-9	CASTGSTDTQYF	TGTGCCTCTACCGGTAGCACAGATACGCAGTATTTT
-	-	TRBJ2-3	TRBV11-3	CASSSTGTSTDTQYF	TGTGCCAGCAGCTCTACAGGCACCAGCACAGATACGCAGTATTTT
-	-	TRBJ2-5	TRBV5-6	CVAYNHQETQYF	TGTGTGGCTTATAACCACCAAGAGACCCAGTACTTC
-	-	TRBJ2-7	TRBV15	CATSRNSKPSYEQYF	TGTGCCACCAGCAGAAACAGCAAGCCCTCCTACGAGCAGTACTTC
-	-	TRBJ2-7	TRBV11-2	CASSSHFYEQYF	TGTGCCAGCAGCTCCCACTTTTACGAGCAGTACTTC
-	-	TRBJ1-4	TRBV5-6	CSSSLAAREGFEKLFF	TGTTCCAGCAGCTTGGCAGCCAGGGAAGGGTTTGAAAAACTGTTTTTT
TRBD1	once	TRBJ1-4	TRBV28	CASSFGTEVEKLFF	TGTGCCAGCAGTTTCGGGACAGAGGTTGAAAAACTGTTTTTT
-	-	TRBJ2-3	TRBV18	CASSPAGSYTDTQYF	TGTGCCAGCTCACCGGCAGGGTCCTACACAGATACGCAGTATTTT
-	-	TRBJ2-1	TRBV7-9	CASSLGDGRQVFF	TGTGCCAGCAGCTTGGGAGACGGAAGGCAAGTGTTCTTC
-	few	TRBJ2-3	TRBV6-5	CASSYSSDTDTQYF	TGTGCCAGCAGTTATTCTAGCGACACAGATACGCAGTATTTT
TRBD1	few	TRBJ2-5	TRBV29-1	CSAEGAGETQYF	TGCAGCGCAGAGGGGGCAGGGGAGACCCAGTACTTC
-	-	TRBJ2-3	TRBV7-2	CASSQNGGARSDTQYF	TGTGCCAGCAGCCAGAACGGGGGAGCAAGGTCGGATACGCAGTATTTT